The clone carrying this T cell receptor (beta chain) was observed a handful of times. The data were taken from a study of blood T cell repertoires in COVID-19. Sequencing used immunoSEQ multiplex PCR; TCRdb keeps in-frame clones, though not all of them. The table has about 89,000 clones, nearly 80% seen once; the top ten hold roughly 6.7%. V gave up 6 bases and J gave up 8 bases; unmatched junction bases: 22. CDR1 and CDR2 from the germline V gene are SGHTA and FQGNSA. The CDR3 consists of 18 residues. The chain couples TRBV7-2 to TRBJ1-2; 9 positions agree with TRBD1. Material for sequencing was peripheral blood. The clonotype comes from a man between 65 and 85 years old with COVID-19, enrolled during active disease. Written as DNA, the CDR3 is TGTGCCAGCAGAGTTCCAGGGACAGGGTGGTTAGCAATTGGAGGCTACACCTTC. Residues: CASRVPGTGWLAIGGYTF. The full variable domain, its missing parts supplied by reference TRBV7-2 and TRBJ1-2, is GAGVSQSPSNKVTEKGKDVELRCDPISGHTALYWYRQSLGQGLEFLIYFQGNSAPDKSGLPSDRFSAERTGGSVSTLTIQRTQQEDSAVYLCASRVPGTGWLAIGGYTFGSGTRLTVV.